A single sample is the source of the 13 T cell receptor beta chains below, sequenced in a study of human T cells and chemical hapten exposure (dated by TCRdb to the early 2020s). The method behind the library was RACE. Sequencing instrument: NextSeq 500. TCRdb reprocessing: public reads trimmed at Q25 with fastp, clones called with MiXCR, in-frame beta chains kept. Each entry is one CDR3 protein sequence, shown with its most common DNA and genes. In all, the sample holds more than 300,000 distinct CDR3 sequences, and over 5% of those were seen once. The ten largest clones add up to approximately 8.2% of the sample. What the time point label conveys for this sample: pre-sensitization, week 0. What this sample's treatment or condition label stands for: therapeutic diphenylcyclopropenone sensitization with weekly scalp DPC. The sequencing used whole blood, collected in connection with sensitization to the hapten diphenylcyclopropenone (DPC). The receptors shown here come from a woman younger than 30 with alopecia areata. Some clones in this sample may be carry-over from other donors' samples.

This clonotype has a count of ten or more. The chain couples TRBV5-1 to TRBJ2-7; the D call may be TRBD1 or TRBD2 (5 bases each). This CDR3 comprises 14 residues. Trimming left V 0 bases short and J 4 bases short, with 11 bases between. CDR1 is SGHRS and CDR2 is YFSETQ in the germline V gene. The CDR3 spells CASSLAGTSYEQYF. The CDR3 DNA is TGCGCCAGCAGCTTGGCAGGGACGTCGTACGAGCAGTACTTC.

This clonotype has at least ten counts. V gene TRBV5-6 combines with J gene TRBJ1-1; the D is unclear. Per the germline V gene, CDR1 is SGHDT and CDR2 is YYEEEE. V was shortened by 2 bases and J by 0 bases, with 5 bases between the two germline ends. The CDR3 totals 13 residues. The CDR3 bases are TGTGCCAGCAGCTTAGAGGTGAACACTGAAGCTTTCTTT. This gives the protein CASSLEVNTEAFF.

This chain connects TRBV12-3 or TRBV12-4 to TRBJ1-1, with D unresolved. Trimming removed 7 bases at V and 3 bases at J, with 9 bases between. The CDR3 spans 12 residues. The CDR3 loop is CASTLRDTEAFF. Written as DNA, the CDR3 is TGTGCCAGCACCCTCCGGGACACTGAAGCTTTCTTT.

This clonotype was recorded many times. This chain links TRBV12-3 or TRBV12-4 with TRBJ1-2; 9 bases align to TRBD1. This CDR3 contains 14 residues. Trimming cost V 2 bases and J 7 bases; bases outside gene matches: 5. The CDR3 sequence is CASSLTGTGSGYTF. The CDR3, as DNA: TGTGCCAGCAGTTTAACCGGGACAGGGAGTGGCTACACCTTC.

This clonotype was counted between two and nine times. The gene calls are TRBV7-2 and TRBJ1-5; D remains ambiguous. This CDR3 has 13 amino acids. Trimming removed 2 bases from V and 3 bases from J, with 5 bases in between. Germline V gene sequence: CDR1 SGHTA, CDR2 FQGNSA. The CDR3 DNA follows: TGTGCCAGCAGCTTAATGGTCAATCAGCCCCAGCATTTT. This gives the protein CASSLMVNQPQHF.

The V gene is TRBV12-3 or TRBV12-4, the J gene TRBJ2-5, with TRBD2 as a possible D gene (5 bases). The V gene lost 3 bases and the J gene lost 4 bases, with 9 bases spanning the gap. The CDR3 length is 13 residues. DNA for the CDR3: TGTGCCAGCAGTTTTGCTAGCCCAGAGACCCAGTACTTC. It is translated as CASSFASPETQYF.

This clonotype was recorded a few times. The rearrangement links TRBV20-1 to TRBJ2-3, with 10 bases aligning to TRBD2. The CDR3 has 15 amino acids. The germline gives CDR1 DFQATT, CDR2 SNEGSKA (reference sequence). Trimming took 5 bases from V and 0 from J; bases not matched to a gene: 5. CDR3 bases: TGCAGTGCTGCGACTAGCGGGCGTAGCACAGATACGCAGTATTTT. Translation: CSAATSGRSTDTQYF.

This clonotype was picked up many times. This sequence joins TRBV5-1 and TRBJ2-3; 8 nucleotides match TRBD2. Germline V lookup: CDR1 SGHRS, CDR2 YFSETQ. CDR3 length: 15 amino acids. V was clipped by 4 bases and J by 6 bases; unmatched bases: 10. CDR3 nucleotide sequence: TGCGCCAGCAGCCTCACCCTGACTAGCGTGGATACGCAGTATTTT. Translation gives CASSLTLTSVDTQYF.

The chain joins TRBV7-2 to TRBJ2-1; 10 bases match TRBD2. Unmatched junction bases numbered 7, after V lost 7 bases and J lost 4 bases. This CDR3 is built from 15 residues. Germline V gene sequence: CDR1 SGHTA, CDR2 FQGNSA. CDR3 loop: CASIQRGGRYNEQFF. Written as DNA, the CDR3 is TGTGCCAGCATCCAGCGGGGGGGCCGATACAATGAGCAGTTCTTC.

There are a few counts of this clonotype. This chain uses TRBV4-1 with TRBJ2-7, with unresolved D. V gave up 4 bases and J gave up 2 bases, with 12 bases separating them. Germline CDR1 is MGHRA and CDR2 is YSYEKL. The CDR3 is made up of 14 amino acids. The CDR3 loop is CASSPRTAAYEQYF. CDR3 coding DNA: TGCGCCAGCAGCCCCCGAACAGCAGCCTACGAGCAGTACTTC.

This clonotype was detected many times. The V and J genes are TRBV29-1 and TRBJ1-2; D ambiguous. Germline-derived CDR1 and CDR2 are SQVTM and ANQGSEA. V lost 4 bases and J 0 bases, leaving 15 bases between the germline ends. The CDR3 is made up of 15 amino acids. The CDR3 nucleotides are TGCAGCGTTGGAACGAAGACGGGAGCTAACTATGGCTACACCTTC. Its protein is CSVGTKTGANYGYTF. The whole variable domain, filled in from reference TRBV29-1 and TRBJ1-2, reads SAVISQKPSRDICQRGTSLTIQCQVDSQVTMMFWYRQQPGQSLTLIATANQGSEATYESGFVIDKFPISRPNLTFSTLTVSNMSPEDSSIYLCSVGTKTGANYGYTFGSGTRLTVV.

With regard to this clonotype: A read error is possible here, since a much larger clone lies one base away. The J gene is TRBJ2-7, the V gene TRBV6-6; D might be TRBD1 (6 bases). CDR3 length: 16 amino acids. Looked up from germline, CDR1 is MNHNY and CDR2 is SVGAGI (reference sequence). V dropped 0 bases and J dropped 8 bases, with 20 bases sitting between them. Here the CDR3 DNA reads TGTGCCAGCAGTTACTCGAAAGGGGGTAAGCCGTACAAGCAGTACTTC. Protein sequence: CASSYSKGGKPYKQYF.

There are a few counts of this clonotype. The gene calls are TRBV6-5 and TRBJ1-1; D possibly corresponds to TRBD1 (5 bases). The CDR3 consists of 15 residues. The germline V gene has CDR1 MNHEY and CDR2 SVGAGI. V was cut by 3 bases and J by 5 bases, with 16 bases left in between. CDR3 sequence reads: CASSYLLAGRTEAFF. CDR3 DNA: TGTGCCAGCAGTTATTTATTGGCGGGACGGACTGAAGCTTTCTTT.